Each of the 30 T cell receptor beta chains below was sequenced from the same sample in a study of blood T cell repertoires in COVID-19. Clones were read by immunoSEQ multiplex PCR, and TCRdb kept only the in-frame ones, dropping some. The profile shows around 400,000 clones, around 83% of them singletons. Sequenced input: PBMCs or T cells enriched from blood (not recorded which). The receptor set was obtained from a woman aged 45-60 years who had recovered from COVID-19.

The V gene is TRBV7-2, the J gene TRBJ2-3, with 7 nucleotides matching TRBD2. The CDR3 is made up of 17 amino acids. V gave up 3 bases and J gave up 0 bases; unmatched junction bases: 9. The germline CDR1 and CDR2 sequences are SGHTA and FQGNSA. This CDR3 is CASSLGGVAASTDTQYF. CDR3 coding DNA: TGTGCCAGCAGCTTGGGGGGGGTGGCGGCCAGCACAGATACGCAGTATTTT.

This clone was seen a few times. CDR3 sequence reads: CASSSTGHQTPNEQFF. The DNA of the CDR3 is TGTGCCAGCAGCTCCACGGGACACCAAACCCCCAATGAGCAGTTCTTC. The chain links TRBV7-9 to TRBJ2-1, with a possible D match to TRBD1 (6 bases). This CDR3 contains 16 residues. Trimming took 4 bases from V and 6 from J, leaving 19 bases between them. CDR1 and CDR2 from the germline V gene are SEHNR and FQNEAQ (reference sequence).

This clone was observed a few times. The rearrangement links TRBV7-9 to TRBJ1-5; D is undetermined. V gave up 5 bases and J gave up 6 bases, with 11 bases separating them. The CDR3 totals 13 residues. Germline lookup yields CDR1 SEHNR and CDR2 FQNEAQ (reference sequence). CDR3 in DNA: TGTGCCAGCAGCCGGGATCCGGGTCAGCCCCAGCATTTT. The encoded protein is CASSRDPGQPQHF. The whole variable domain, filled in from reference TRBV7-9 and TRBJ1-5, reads DTGVSQNPRHKITKRGQNVTFRCDPISEHNRLYWYRQTLGQGPEFLTYFQNEAQLEKSRLLSDRFSAERPKGSFSTLEIQRTEQGDSAMYLCASSRDPGQPQHFGDGTRLSIL.

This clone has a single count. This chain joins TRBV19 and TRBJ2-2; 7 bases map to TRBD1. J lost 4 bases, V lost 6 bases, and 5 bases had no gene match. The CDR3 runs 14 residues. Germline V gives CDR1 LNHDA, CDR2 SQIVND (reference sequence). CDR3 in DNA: TGTGCCAGTAGGACGACAGGGCTCACCGGGGAGCTGTTTTTT. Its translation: CASRTTGLTGELFF.

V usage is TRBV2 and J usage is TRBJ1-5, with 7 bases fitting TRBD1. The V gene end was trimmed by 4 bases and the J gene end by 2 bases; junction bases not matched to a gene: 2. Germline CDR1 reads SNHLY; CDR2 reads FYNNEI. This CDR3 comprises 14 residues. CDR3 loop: CASSADRGNQPQHF. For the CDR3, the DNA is TGTGCCAGCAGTGCCGACAGGGGCAATCAGCCCCAGCATTTT.

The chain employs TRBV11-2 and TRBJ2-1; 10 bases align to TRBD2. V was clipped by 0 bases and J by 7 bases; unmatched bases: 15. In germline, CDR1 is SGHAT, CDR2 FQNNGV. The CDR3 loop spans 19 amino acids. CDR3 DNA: TGTGCCAGCAGCTTAGATAGCTGGTCTAGCGGGGGAAAAGGGAATGAGCAGTTCTTC. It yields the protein CASSLDSWSSGGKGNEQFF.

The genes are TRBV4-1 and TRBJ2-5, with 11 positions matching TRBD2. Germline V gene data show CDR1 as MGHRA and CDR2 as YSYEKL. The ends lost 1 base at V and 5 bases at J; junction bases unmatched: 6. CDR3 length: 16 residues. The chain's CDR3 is CASSQGLAGFGETQYF. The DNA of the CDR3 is TGCGCCAGCAGCCAAGGACTAGCGGGGTTTGGGGAGACCCAGTACTTC.

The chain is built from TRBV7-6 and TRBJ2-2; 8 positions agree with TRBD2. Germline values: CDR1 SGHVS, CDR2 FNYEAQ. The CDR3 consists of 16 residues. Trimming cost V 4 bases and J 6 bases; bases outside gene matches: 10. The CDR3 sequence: CASSSITGGPAGELFF. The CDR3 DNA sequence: TGTGCCAGCAGCTCAATAACGGGAGGGCCCGCCGGGGAGCTGTTTTTT.

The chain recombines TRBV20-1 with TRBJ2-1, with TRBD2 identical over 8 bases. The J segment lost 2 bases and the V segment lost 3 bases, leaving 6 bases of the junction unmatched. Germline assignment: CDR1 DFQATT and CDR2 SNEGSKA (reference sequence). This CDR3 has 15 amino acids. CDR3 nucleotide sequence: TGCAGTGCTAGTAGATTTAGCGGGACCTACAATGAGCAGTTCTTC. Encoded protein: CSASRFSGTYNEQFF.

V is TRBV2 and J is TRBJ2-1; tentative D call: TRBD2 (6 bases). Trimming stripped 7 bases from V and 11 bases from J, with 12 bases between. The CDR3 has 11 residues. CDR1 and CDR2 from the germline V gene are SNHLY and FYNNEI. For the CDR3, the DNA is TGTGCCAGCACGGGACTTAGGAAGCAGTTCTTC. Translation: CASTGLRKQFF.

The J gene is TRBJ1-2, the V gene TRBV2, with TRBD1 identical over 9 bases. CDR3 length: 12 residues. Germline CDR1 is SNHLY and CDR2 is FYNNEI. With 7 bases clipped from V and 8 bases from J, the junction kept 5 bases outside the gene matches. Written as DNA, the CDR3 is TGTGCCAGCAAGGACAGGGGAGGCGGCTACACCTTC. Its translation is CASKDRGGGYTF.

The CDR3 protein is CASKVSSYEQYF. In nucleotides, the CDR3 is TGTGCCAGCAAAGTTAGCTCCTACGAGCAGTACTTC. The chain recombines TRBV7-2 with TRBJ2-7; D is unclear. In germline, CDR1 is SGHTA, CDR2 FQGNSA. Deletions cut 7 bases from V and 0 bases from J, with 7 bases between. The CDR3 consists of 12 residues.

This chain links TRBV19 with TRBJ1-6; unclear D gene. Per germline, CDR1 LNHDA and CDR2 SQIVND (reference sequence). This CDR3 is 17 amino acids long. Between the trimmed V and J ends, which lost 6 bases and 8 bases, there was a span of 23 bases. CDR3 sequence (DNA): TGTGCCAGTAGCCCCTCTAGCAGCAAGTACACGGATTCACCCCTCCACTTT. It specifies CASSPSSSKYTDSPLHF.

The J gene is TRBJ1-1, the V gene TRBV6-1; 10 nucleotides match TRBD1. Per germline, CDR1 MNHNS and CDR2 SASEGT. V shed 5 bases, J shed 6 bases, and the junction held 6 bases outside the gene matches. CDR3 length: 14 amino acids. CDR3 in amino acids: CASSPLDRGPEAFF. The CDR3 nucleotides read TGTGCCAGCAGTCCACTAGACAGGGGGCCTGAAGCTTTCTTT.

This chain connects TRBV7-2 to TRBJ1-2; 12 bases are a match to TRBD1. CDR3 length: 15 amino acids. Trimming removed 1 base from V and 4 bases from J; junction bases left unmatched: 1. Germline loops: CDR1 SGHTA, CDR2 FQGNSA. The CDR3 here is CASSLGDRGPYGYTF. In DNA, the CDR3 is TGTGCCAGCAGCTTAGGGGACAGGGGGCCCTATGGCTACACCTTC.

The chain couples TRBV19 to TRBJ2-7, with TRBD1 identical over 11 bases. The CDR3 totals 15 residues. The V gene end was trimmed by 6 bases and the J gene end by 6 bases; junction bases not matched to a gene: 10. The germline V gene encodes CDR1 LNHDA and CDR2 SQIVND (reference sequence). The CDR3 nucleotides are TGTGCCAGTAGCATGGACAGGGGGCCGCCATTCGAGCAGTACTTC. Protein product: CASSMDRGPPFEQYF.

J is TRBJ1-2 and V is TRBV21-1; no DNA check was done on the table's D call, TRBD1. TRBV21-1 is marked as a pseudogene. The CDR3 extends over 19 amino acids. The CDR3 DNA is TGTGCCAGCAGCAAAGGGAGCCGGGACAAGGATCTCGGGCCCCGTTGCTACACCTTC. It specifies CASSKGSRDKDLGPRCYTF.

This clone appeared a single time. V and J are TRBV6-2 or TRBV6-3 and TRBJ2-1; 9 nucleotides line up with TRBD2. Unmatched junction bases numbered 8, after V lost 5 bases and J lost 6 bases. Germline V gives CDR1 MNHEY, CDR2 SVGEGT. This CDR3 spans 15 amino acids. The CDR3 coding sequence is TGTGCCAGCAGTACCCCGGGACTAGCCACCAATGAGCAGTTCTTC. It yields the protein CASSTPGLATNEQFF.

The CDR3 sequence: CASSLGETGRGYTF. The CDR3 region has the DNA TGTGCCAGCAGCTTAGGCGAAACAGGGCGCGGCTACACCTTC. V is TRBV13 and J is TRBJ1-2; D perhaps matches TRBD1 (6 bases). The CDR3 has 14 residues. Germline-derived CDR1 and CDR2 are PRHDT and FYEKMQ (reference sequence). V lost 0 bases and J lost 8, with 13 bases in between.

The chain's CDR3 is CASSHRGGTSEFF. The CDR3 nucleotides read TGTGCCAGCAGCCATCGGGGCGGGACTTCCGAGTTCTTC. The chain has TRBV3-1 (or the pseudogene TRBV3-2) and TRBJ2-1; the D gene is possibly TRBD2 (6 bases). The germline V and J ends were trimmed by 3 bases and 14 bases, with 17 bases remaining between them. The CDR3 covers 13 residues. Germline V gene lookup returns CDR1 LGHDT and CDR2 YNNKEL (reference sequence).

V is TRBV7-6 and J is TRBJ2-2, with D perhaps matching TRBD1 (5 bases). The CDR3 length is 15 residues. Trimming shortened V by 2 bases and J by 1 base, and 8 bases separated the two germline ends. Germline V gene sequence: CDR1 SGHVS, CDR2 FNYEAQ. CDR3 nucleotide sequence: TGTGCCAGCAGCTTACTCACAGGGAACACCGGGGAGCTGTTTTTT. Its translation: CASSLLTGNTGELFF.

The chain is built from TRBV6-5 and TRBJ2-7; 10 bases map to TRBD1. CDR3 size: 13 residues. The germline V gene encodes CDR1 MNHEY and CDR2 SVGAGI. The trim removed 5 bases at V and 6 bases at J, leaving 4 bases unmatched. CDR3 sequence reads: CASSRDRGFEQYF. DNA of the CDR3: TGTGCCAGCAGTCGGGACAGGGGATTCGAGCAGTACTTC.

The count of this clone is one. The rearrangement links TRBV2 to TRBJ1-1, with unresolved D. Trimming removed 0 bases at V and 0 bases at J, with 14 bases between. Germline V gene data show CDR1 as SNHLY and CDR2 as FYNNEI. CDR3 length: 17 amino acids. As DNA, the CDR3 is TGTGCCAGCAGTGAAGCTCTGGGCCGAGGGATGAACACTGAAGCTTTCTTT. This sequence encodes CASSEALGRGMNTEAFF.

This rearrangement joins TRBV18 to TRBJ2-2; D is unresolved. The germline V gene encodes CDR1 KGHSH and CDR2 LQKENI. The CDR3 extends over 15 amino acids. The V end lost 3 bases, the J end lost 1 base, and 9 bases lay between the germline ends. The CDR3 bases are TGTGCCAGCTCACCGTCTCCCGGGAACACCGGGGAGCTGTTTTTT. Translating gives CASSPSPGNTGELFF.

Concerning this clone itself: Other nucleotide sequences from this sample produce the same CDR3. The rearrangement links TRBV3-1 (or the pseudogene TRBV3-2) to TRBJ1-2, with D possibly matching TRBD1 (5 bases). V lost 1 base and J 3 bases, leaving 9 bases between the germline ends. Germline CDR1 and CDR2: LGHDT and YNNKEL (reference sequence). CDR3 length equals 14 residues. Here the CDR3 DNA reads TGTGCCAGCAGCCAAGTGGGGGGGGACTATGGCTACACCTTC. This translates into CASSQVGGDYGYTF.

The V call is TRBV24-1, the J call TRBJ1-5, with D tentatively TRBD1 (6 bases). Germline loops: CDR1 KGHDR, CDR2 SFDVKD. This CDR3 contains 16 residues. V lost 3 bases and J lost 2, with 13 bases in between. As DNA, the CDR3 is TGTGCCACCAGTGATACACCCGGGACACGCAATCAGCCCCAGCATTTT. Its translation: CATSDTPGTRNQPQHF.

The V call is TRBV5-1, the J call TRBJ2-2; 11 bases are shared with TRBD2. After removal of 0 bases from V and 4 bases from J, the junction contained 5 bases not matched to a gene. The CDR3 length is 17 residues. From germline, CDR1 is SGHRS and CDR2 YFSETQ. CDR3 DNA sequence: TGCGCCAGCAGCTTGGATACTAGCGGGGGCGTCACCGGGGAGCTGTTTTTT. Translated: CASSLDTSGGVTGELFF.

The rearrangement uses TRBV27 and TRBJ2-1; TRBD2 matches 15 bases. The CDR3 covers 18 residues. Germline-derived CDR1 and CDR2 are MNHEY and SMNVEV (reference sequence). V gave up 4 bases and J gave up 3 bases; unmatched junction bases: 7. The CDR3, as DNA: TGTGCCAGCAGTTCCCCCGGGACTAGCGGGAGGCGCTACAATGAGCAGTTCTTC. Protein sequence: CASSSPGTSGRRYNEQFF.

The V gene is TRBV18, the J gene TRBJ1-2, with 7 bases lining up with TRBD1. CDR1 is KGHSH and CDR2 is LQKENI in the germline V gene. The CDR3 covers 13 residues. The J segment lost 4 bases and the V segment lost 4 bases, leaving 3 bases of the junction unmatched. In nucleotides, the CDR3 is TGTGCCAGCTCACTTCCAGGGGGCTATGGCTACACCTTC. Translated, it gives CASSLPGGYGYTF.

CDR3 in amino acids: CASSLLAVSYNEQFF. CDR3 coding DNA: TGTGCCAGCAGCTTACTAGCGGTCTCCTACAATGAGCAGTTCTTC. The chain has TRBV7-6 and TRBJ2-1, with 7 bases aligning to TRBD2. Germline V lookup: CDR1 SGHVS, CDR2 FNYEAQ. V dropped 2 bases and J dropped 0; count of bases not matched to a gene: 1. The CDR3 is 15 residues long.